These 21 T cell receptor beta chains were all obtained from the same sample, sequenced in a study of blood T cell repertoires in COVID-19 (dated by TCRdb to the early 2020s). Receptor amplification or capture employed the immunoSEQ multiplex PCR assay. TCRdb mirrors the immuneACCESS table, restricted to in-frame sequences. Some clones are absent from its copies; in checked studies, under half trace to an unresolved V gene, and the reason for the others is unknown. A total of a few hundred thousand clones appear in this sample, 90% of them only once. 6.8% of the sample is taken by the ten largest. The sample taken for sequencing was peripheral blood. Receptors were obtained from a woman aged 25 to 39 with COVID-19, enrolled during active disease.

The chain joins TRBV5-4 to TRBJ1-3; D not resolved. The ends were cut back, 2 bases at V and 2 bases at J, with 8 bases in the middle. Germline V gene sequence: CDR1 SGHNT, CDR2 YYREEE (reference sequence). There are 14 residues in the CDR3. The CDR3 region has the DNA TGTGCCAGCAGCTTTGGCCAGACTGGAAACACCATATATTTT. It specifies CASSFGQTGNTIYF.

This clone appeared once. The chain uses TRBV6-2 or TRBV6-3 and TRBJ1-5; D not resolved. Trimming took 6 bases from V and 0 from J, leaving 9 bases between them. The V gene's germline CDR1 is MNHEY and CDR2 SVGEGT. The CDR3 is made up of 14 amino acids. The CDR3 DNA follows: TGTGCCAGCAGCCCAAGCTATAGCAATCAGCCCCAGCATTTT. Protein sequence: CASSPSYSNQPQHF.

CDR3 nucleotides: TGTGCCTGGAAGGGGCTAGCGGGAGGCCGGGGGTGGCAAGAGACCCAGTACTTC. This translates into CAWKGLAGGRGWQETQYF. This chain uses TRBV30 with TRBJ2-5, with TRBD2 identical over 11 bases. J was trimmed by 2 bases and V by 4 bases; bases with no gene match: 15. This CDR3 has 18 amino acids. Germline V CDR1 and CDR2: GTSNPN, SVGIG (reference sequence).

The V call is TRBV6-2 or TRBV6-3, the J call TRBJ1-1; no firm D call. The CDR3 totals 14 residues. Germline V CDR1 and CDR2: MNHEY, SVGEGT. V was cut by 5 bases and J by 1 base, with 11 bases left in between. The CDR3 loop is CASSPPGRNTEAFF. For the CDR3, the DNA is TGTGCCAGCAGTCCACCTGGGCGGAACACTGAAGCTTTCTTT.

The V gene is TRBV5-1, the J gene TRBJ2-1, with 7 bases aligning to TRBD2. V shed 3 bases and J 6 bases; nucleotides not matched to a gene: 6. The CDR3 runs 14 residues. Germline V CDR1 and CDR2: SGHRS, YFSETQ. This CDR3 reads CASSWGTIPNEQFF. The CDR3 DNA is TGCGCCAGCAGCTGGGGGACTATACCCAATGAGCAGTTCTTC.

This rearrangement joins TRBV30 to TRBJ2-7; a possible D gene is TRBD2 (6 bases). Germline-derived CDR1 and CDR2 are GTSNPN and SVGIG (reference sequence). V was shortened by 4 bases and J by 1 base, with 11 bases between the two germline ends. CDR3 length: 13 amino acids. The CDR3 region has the DNA TGTGCCTGGAATTCAGCGGGTTCCTACGAGCAGTACTTC. Amino acids: CAWNSAGSYEQYF.

The genes are TRBV21-1 and TRBJ2-5; TRBD1 reflects the table's D call only, with no check against the DNA. TRBV21-1 is termed a pseudogene. The CDR3 sequence is 16 residues long. CDR3 DNA: TGTGCCAGCAGCCCTCCCTGGGGGACAGTGGCAGAGACCCAGTACTTC. It translates to CASSPPWGTVAETQYF.

This rearrangement joins TRBV28 to TRBJ2-3; possible D gene TRBD1, 5 bases. The CDR3 spans 16 residues. The germline V gene encodes CDR1 MDHEN and CDR2 SYDVKM. V shed 9 bases and J shed 0 bases, with 19 bases lying between them. CDR3 loop: CASIKSDISSTDTQYF. Here the CDR3 DNA reads TGTGCCAGTATAAAATCGGACATCTCTAGCACAGATACGCAGTATTTT. The entire variable domain, with the rest obtained from reference TRBV28 and TRBJ2-3, is as follows: DVKVTQSSRYLVKRTGEKVFLECVQDMDHENMFWYRQDPGLGLRLIYFSYDVKMKEKGDIPEGYSVSREKKERFSLILESASTNQTSMYLCASIKSDISSTDTQYFGPGTRLTVL.

The chain recombines TRBV18 with TRBJ1-6; D call uncertain. This CDR3 contains 16 residues. V lost 2 bases, J lost 3 bases, and 11 bases lay in between. The germline CDR1 and CDR2 sequences are KGHSH and LQKENI. CDR3 in amino acids: CASSPIPGDYNSPLHF. The CDR3 region has the DNA TGTGCCAGCTCACCAATCCCCGGGGACTATAATTCACCCCTCCACTTT.

This chain uses TRBV27 with TRBJ1-1; no firm D call. CDR1 is MNHEY, CDR2 SMNVEV, per germline (reference sequence). This CDR3 has 14 residues. V was cut by 5 bases and J by 0 bases, with 10 bases left in between. CDR3 in DNA: TGTGCCAGCAGTAGAGGCCCCCTGAACACTGAAGCTTTCTTT. It yields the protein CASSRGPLNTEAFF.

Written as DNA, the CDR3 is TGTGCCACCAGTGATGATTTCACATACGAGCAGTACTTC. Translated: CATSDDFTYEQYF. The V and J genes are TRBV24-1 and TRBJ2-7; D unresolved. The CDR3 extends over 13 amino acids. The ends were cut back, 3 bases at V and 4 bases at J, with 9 bases in the middle. The germline CDR1 and CDR2 sequences are KGHDR and SFDVKD.

The chain couples TRBV28 to TRBJ1-4; D not resolved. Looked up from germline, CDR1 is MDHEN and CDR2 is SYDVKM. This CDR3 comprises 15 residues. The germline V and J ends were trimmed by 4 bases and 8 bases, with 17 bases remaining between them. The CDR3 loop reads CASSSLGGVREKLFF. The DNA for the CDR3 is TGTGCCAGCAGTTCCTTGGGAGGCGTGAGGGAAAAACTGTTTTTT.

The chain links TRBV4-3 to TRBJ2-3; 7 bases align to TRBD2. The germline V gene has CDR1 LGHNA and CDR2 YSLEER. This CDR3 spans 18 amino acids. The junction had 12 bases not matched to a gene; V was cut back by 3 bases and J by 0 bases. In DNA form, the CDR3 reads TGCGCCAGCAGCCAGGCCAGACTAGCACAGTCTAGCACAGATACGCAGTATTTT. Protein product: CASSQARLAQSSTDTQYF.

This chain links TRBV28 with TRBJ1-5; the D gene is possibly TRBD1 (6 bases). V lost 4 bases, J lost 0 bases, and 13 bases lay in between. CDR1 is MDHEN and CDR2 is SYDVKM in the germline V gene. The CDR3 runs to 16 residues. CDR3 region: CASSYGQRYSNQPQHF. The CDR3 DNA sequence: TGTGCCAGCAGTTACGGACAGCGATATAGCAATCAGCCCCAGCATTTT.

This clone was observed a handful of times. This rearrangement joins TRBV10-1 to TRBJ2-7; maybe TRBD2 (5 bases). The germline V and J ends were trimmed by 2 bases and 5 bases, with 10 bases remaining between them. The germline gives CDR1 WNHNN, CDR2 SYGVQD (reference sequence). This CDR3 spans 13 amino acids. In nucleotides, the CDR3 is TGCGCCAGCAGTGAGCTTACCGGGGACGAGCAGTACTTC. Its translation: CASSELTGDEQYF.

This clone was seen more than once but under ten times. This specimen includes other DNA sequences encoding the same CDR3. The rearrangement uses TRBV5-1 and TRBJ1-1, with unresolved D. Trimming removed 0 bases from V and 1 base from J, with 4 bases in between. The CDR3 totals 13 residues. Germline V gives CDR1 SGHRS, CDR2 YFSETQ. CDR3 sequence (DNA): TGCGCCAGCAGCTTGGCAGGGAACACTGAAGCTTTCTTT. Protein: CASSLAGNTEAFF.

This sequence joins TRBV28 and TRBJ1-6; D is undetermined. Deletions cut 6 bases from V and 12 bases from J, with 18 bases between. The germline CDR1 and CDR2 sequences are MDHEN and SYDVKM. The CDR3 consists of 14 residues. The DNA for the CDR3 is TGTGCCAGCAGATTGGGAACCGGGGTGAAACCCCTCCACTTT. Translation: CASRLGTGVKPLHF.

Details on this clone: At the DNA level, this CDR3 is encoded by other sequences in the same sample as well. The chain carries TRBV6-5 and TRBJ1-1; TRBD1 matches at 7 bases. Trimming cost V 8 bases and J 1 base; bases outside gene matches: 4. CDR3 length: 13 residues. The V gene's germline CDR1 is MNHEY and CDR2 SVGAGI. The CDR3 reads CASRQGSNTEAFF. The CDR3 bases are TGTGCCAGCCGACAGGGATCGAACACTGAAGCTTTCTTT.

The CDR3 protein is CASSSSGSKIDTQYF. The CDR3 bases are TGTGCCAGCAGTTCTAGCGGGAGTAAGATAGATACGCAGTATTTT. This sequence joins TRBV6-6 and TRBJ2-3, with 10 bases fitting TRBD2. Trimming cost V 4 bases and J 5 bases; bases outside gene matches: 6. The CDR3 sequence is 15 residues long. Per germline, CDR1 MNHNY and CDR2 SVGAGI (reference sequence).

V usage is TRBV9 and J usage is TRBJ1-1, with D unresolved. V gave up 2 bases and J gave up 0 bases, with 5 bases separating them. Per the germline V gene, CDR1 is SGDLS and CDR2 is YYNGEE. The length of the CDR3 is 13 residues. In DNA, the CDR3 is TGTGCCAGCAGCGTCGAGTTGAACACTGAAGCTTTCTTT. It yields the protein CASSVELNTEAFF.

CDR3 sequence: CASSHGPFEQFF. The CDR3 DNA follows: TGTGCCAGCAGCCATGGGCCCTTTGAGCAGTTCTTC. V gene TRBV14 combines with J gene TRBJ2-1; D is ambiguous. V lost 3 bases and J lost 9, with 9 bases in between. The CDR3 covers 12 residues. Germline V CDR1 and CDR2: SGHDN, FVKESK.